This T cell receptor (beta chain) emerged from a study of T cells in localized non-small cell lung cancer (dated by TCRdb to 2018 to 2021). With regard to the full study: The study analyzed T cell repertoires of hundreds of early-stage NSCLC patients, comparing tumors and uninvolved tumor-adjacent lungs. All 250 or so NSCLC patients in the cohort were treatment-naive and had localized lung tumors that were resected. NSCLC patients had a mean age of approximately 70 years, and more than 120 were male and around 99 female. Results and caveats for the whole study, not just this receptor: A median of approximately 50 of the top 100 tumor clones turned up in the paired uninvolved adjacent lung, and 28 of those clones also ranked among the top 100 of that same adjacent lung. Higher blood T cell density associated with longer overall survival, while higher adjacent-lung clonality associated with shorter survival. Uninvolved tumor-adjacent lung showed the highest T cell clonality, higher than tumor, which suggests more focused antigenic responses in the uninvolved tumor-adjacent lung. Because the study design was exploratory, TCR variables were selected using unadjusted p-values without false-discovery rate correction. Because multi-region tumor sequencing was not performed, intratumor heterogeneity could not be ruled out.

Two independent pathologists confirmed that the uninvolved adjacent lung, which was taken at least 2 cm from the tumor margin, was free of atypia. At diagnosis, peripheral blood, uninvolved tumor-adjacent lung and tumor were collected and stored as a combination of fresh-frozen and FFPE material. V has 3 bases trimmed and J has 1 base trimmed; junction bases matching no gene number 13. The CDR3 spans 19 residues, from the cysteine through the phenylalanine. Only the CDR3 portion is preserved as DNA: 57 bases, with reading frame beginning at the first base. The germline V gene sets CDR1 to KGHSH and CDR2 to LQKENI. This clone came up a few times. No cognate antigen has been identified for it. No qualities accompany the bases; no much larger clone lies one base away. TCR beta CDR3 regions were sequenced from DNA using the immunoSEQ Assay. In the original analysis: To compute T cell density, TCR beta template counts were normalized to usable DNA, which was estimated by amplifying housekeeping genes. Richness was estimated using the preseqR package, with extrapolation to 400,000 templates for PBMC samples and to 120,000 templates for tissue samples. Clonality was defined by subtracting Pielou's evenness from one. Differential abundance testing on productive amino-acid clonotypes, with a minimum total count of 5 and an alpha of 0.1, was used to identify tissue-enriched TCRs. The Jaccard Index and the Morisita Overlap Index were used to quantify repertoire overlap between compartments. GLIPH grouped TCR beta CDR3s together with public tetramer-defined viral CDR3s, and a viral motif had to include at least three viral sequences and also show V-gene enrichment. TCRdb stores this immuneACCESS table with in-frame sequences only. Part of the clones is absent; in the studies checked, under half of the shortfall reflects unresolved V genes, and no reason is known for the rest. The V and J calls and clone size are taken from that table; D and trimming were inferred from the DNA. Within this sample are approximately 1,500 clones, with approximately 21% of them counted one time only. The biggest ten clones account for around 13% of the sample.

Sequenced here: normal lung tissue next to the tumor, sampled before any cancer treatment. The sequence is built from TRBV18 and TRBJ2-2, with 8 middle bases fitting TRBD1. The TCR was taken from a male donor at least 60 years old with stage III squamous cell lung carcinoma. The CDR3 in this case is CASSPGRWTGTGNTGELFF. In nucleotide form, the sequence is TGTGCCAGCTCACCCGGGCGCTGGACAGGGACGGGGAACACCGGGGAGCTGTTTTTT.